Listed below are T cell receptor beta chains from one sample, sequenced in a study of blood T cells in healthy people across ages. Each CDR3 protein gets one entry after TCRdb re-called the 5' RACE reads with MiXCR. The sample lists over 1,500,000 distinct CDR3 sequences; less than 50% were seen once. Sequencing was done on a sample of blood. These TCRs come from a woman aged 40 to 49 in good health. The CDR3 runs from the conserved cysteine through the conserved F or W. The D gene is left open where the match is weak. The size field is filled for only some rows; it gives once, few, many or a size class.

>TRBD1|TRBV6-5|-|TRBJ2-4
TGTGCCAGCAGCCTTCGGACAGGGATAAACATTCAGTACTTC
CASSLRTGINIQYF
>-|TRBV3-1|-|TRBJ2-7
TGTGCCAGCAGCTCCGGGGGAACCGGGACCCTTGTATACGAGCAGTACTTC
CASSSGGTGTLVYEQYF
>-|TRBV7-2|many|TRBJ1-2
TGTGCCAGCAGCTTAGAGAGACCTAACTATGGCTACACCTTC
CASSLERPNYGYTF
>-|TRBV20-1|few|TRBJ2-3
TGCAGTGCCGAAACCCCGACGGAGGATACGCAGTATTTT
CSAETPTEDTQYF
>-|TRBV10-3|many|TRBJ2-5
TGTGCCATCAGTGATCAAGAGACCCAGTACTTC
CAISDQETQYF
>TRBD1|TRBV7-7|-|TRBJ2-5
TGTGCTAGCAGCTCGTCGGGACAGGGGAGACAGACCCAGTACTTC
CASSSSGQGRQTQYF
>-|TRBV20-1|-|TRBJ1-5
TGCAGTGCTATGGGGGGCCACGGGGGCAATCAGCCCCAGCATTTT
CSAMGGHGGNQPQHF
>-|TRBV20-1|-|TRBJ2-3
TGCAGTGCTAGAGATTATAAAGCGGATACAGATACGCAGTATTTT
CSARDYKADTDTQYF
>-|TRBV4-1|few|TRBJ2-7
TGCGCCAGCAGCCAAGATCCGGGGGTCTACGAGCAGTACTTC
CASSQDPGVYEQYF
>-|TRBV20-1|-|TRBJ2-3
TGCAGTGTTAAGGGAGGGGGGACAGATACGCAGTATTTT
CSVKGGGTDTQYF
>-|TRBV11-2|-|TRBJ2-1
TGTGCCAGCAGCCTGTGGGACGGTTATGAGCAGTTCTTC
CASSLWDGYEQFF
>TRBD2|TRBV20-1|-|TRBJ2-2
TGCAGTGCTCCCCCCATAGCGGGAAACACCGGGGAGCTGTTTTTT
CSAPPIAGNTGELFF
>TRBD1|TRBV29-1|many|TRBJ2-7
TGCAGCGTTGGGACAGGGGGTTTCAACGAGCAGTACTTC
CSVGTGGFNEQYF
>-|TRBV12-3/TRBV12-4|-|TRBJ2-2
TGTGCCAGCAGGAAGGCTTATACCGGGGAGCTGTTTTTT
CASRKAYTGELFF
>TRBD1|TRBV5-6|-|TRBJ2-5
TGTGCCAGCAGCTTGTGGCGACAGGGAGAGACCCAGTACTTC
CASSLWRQGETQYF
>TRBD2|TRBV15|many|TRBJ2-1
TGTGCCACCAGCAGAGCTCGCGGGGGGGGCTACAATGAGCAGTTCTTC
CATSRARGGGYNEQFF
>-|TRBV5-5|-|TRBJ2-1
TGTGCCAGCAGCTTGGAGATTTACAATGAGCAGTTCTTC
CASSLEIYNEQFF
>-|TRBV7-2|once|TRBJ2-1
TGTGCCAGCAGCTTAGTTGGCGGGGCCACCCACTCCTACAATGAGCAGTTCTTC
CASSLVGGATHSYNEQFF
>-|TRBV27|-|TRBJ1-2
TGTGCCAGCAGTTTAACAGTACGGGATGGCTACACCTTC
CASSLTVRDGYTF
>-|TRBV2|-|TRBJ2-3
TGTGCCAGCAGTGAAGTTACGCGACCCAATACGCAGTATTTT
CASSEVTRPNTQYF
>TRBD1|TRBV28|-|TRBJ1-1
TGTGCCAGCAGTCCAAGACAGGGTCGGTACACTGAAGCTTTCTTT
CASSPRQGRYTEAFF
>-|TRBV5-1|-|TRBJ1-1
TGCGCCAGCAGCTCCACAGGGAAAATGAACACTGAAGCTTTCTTT
CASSSTGKMNTEAFF
>TRBD1|TRBV11-2|-|TRBJ1-2
TGTGCCAGCAGCTCATTGGGACAGGGCCCCCTCTATGGCTACACCTTC
CASSSLGQGPLYGYTF
>-|TRBV20-1|few|TRBJ2-7
TGCAGTGCTAGGGACCCGAAATACGAGCAGTACTTC
CSARDPKYEQYF
>-|TRBV4-2|-|TRBJ2-7
TGTGCCAGCAGCCAAGTCGCGTCCTACGAGCAGTACTTC
CASSQVASYEQYF
>TRBD2|TRBV5-1|-|TRBJ2-5
TGCGCCAGCACCGTAGCGACTAGCGGAAACCATGAGACCCAGTACTTC
CASTVATSGNHETQYF
>TRBD2|TRBV12-3/TRBV12-4|-|TRBJ2-1
TGTGCCAGCAGCCGTAGCGGGGGCCACTACAATGAGCAGTTCTTC
CASSRSGGHYNEQFF
>-|TRBV6-5|-|TRBJ2-5
TGTGCCAGCAGTAAAGACCTAGGGGGAGAGACCCAGTACTTC
CASSKDLGGETQYF
>TRBD1|TRBV24-1|once|TRBJ1-2
TGTGCCACCAGTCCTTCCGACAGGGGGGCGAGCTACACCTTC
CATSPSDRGASYTF
>-|TRBV7-2|few|TRBJ2-3
TGTGCCAGCACCCCCCCCGGGTCAGATACGCAGTATTTT
CASTPPGSDTQYF
>TRBD2|TRBV6-2/TRBV6-3|-|TRBJ2-5
TGTGCCAGCGCCCTAGCGGAAGAGACCCAGTACTTC
CASALAEETQYF
>-|TRBV7-9|-|TRBJ2-7
TGTGCCAGCAACCTTGAGGGCTACGAGCAGTACTTC
CASNLEGYEQYF
>-|TRBV27|-|TRBJ1-1
TGTGCCAGCAGCCGCGCCCCGGGACGGCACACTGAAGCTTTCTTT
CASSRAPGRHTEAFF
>-|TRBV7-2|few|TRBJ2-5
TGTGCCAGCAGACTAAGGACGGGACAAGAGACCCAGTACTTC
CASRLRTGQETQYF
>-|TRBV28|few|TRBJ2-5
TGTGCCAGCCAGGGGTTGGAGACCCAGTACTTC
CASQGLETQYF
>-|TRBV7-6|-|TRBJ2-7
TGTGCCAGCGGAAGTCCAGGGGCCACCTACGAGCAGTACTTC
CASGSPGATYEQYF
>-|TRBV5-1|-|TRBJ1-6
TGCGCCAGCAGAAACAGCTATAATTCACCCCTCCACTTT
CASRNSYNSPLHF
>-|TRBV6-1|-|TRBJ2-3
TGTGCCAGCCTCATAGTGGTGCCTAGCACAGATACGCAGTATTTT
CASLIVVPSTDTQYF
>TRBD1|TRBV4-1|-|TRBJ2-3
TGCTCCAGCAGCCAATCCGGACAGGGGGCACAAGATACGCAGTATTTT
CSSSQSGQGAQDTQYF
>TRBD1|TRBV6-5|-|TRBJ1-2
TGTGCCAGCAGTGAGACAGGGAGCTGCGGCTACACCTTC
CASSETGSCGYTF
>-|TRBV2|-|TRBJ2-7
TGTGCCGGTCGGCGGGTCTCCTACGAGCAGTACTTC
CAGRRVSYEQYF
>-|TRBV14|-|TRBJ1-4
TGTGCCAGCAGCCAAGATCGCGGGGTCGGAAAACTGTTTTTT
CASSQDRGVGKLFF
>-|TRBV5-1|once|TRBJ2-5
TGCGCCAGCAGCTTATCCGGGTTACCGACCGAGACCCAGTACTTC
CASSLSGLPTETQYF
>-|TRBV28|few|TRBJ2-7
TGTGCCAGCTCCACTACCCTGTACGAGCAGTACTTC
CASSTTLYEQYF
>TRBD1|TRBV12-3/TRBV12-4|-|TRBJ2-7
TGTGCCAGCAGCCTCGACAGGGTAGGTTCCTACGAGCAGTACTTC
CASSLDRVGSYEQYF
>TRBD2|TRBV12-3/TRBV12-4|once|TRBJ2-5
TGTGCCAGCAGTATAGCGGGGGGGCATGAGACCCAGTACTTC
CASSIAGGHETQYF
>-|TRBV28|-|TRBJ2-7
TGTGCCAGCAGTTTAATCGCCTCAGGAGCCTACGAGCAGTACTTC
CASSLIASGAYEQYF
>TRBD1|TRBV25-1|-|TRBJ2-5
TGTGCCAGCGTCAGACAGGGGGCAGAGACCCAGTACTTC
CASVRQGAETQYF
>TRBD2|TRBV27|few|TRBJ2-5
TGTGCCAGCAGTCCCCGACTAGCGGGAGTCCATCAAGAGACCCAGTACTTC
CASSPRLAGVHQETQYF
>-|TRBV7-2|-|TRBJ2-3
TGTGCCAGCAGCCCCGAAGATACGCGGTATTTT
CASSPEDTRYF